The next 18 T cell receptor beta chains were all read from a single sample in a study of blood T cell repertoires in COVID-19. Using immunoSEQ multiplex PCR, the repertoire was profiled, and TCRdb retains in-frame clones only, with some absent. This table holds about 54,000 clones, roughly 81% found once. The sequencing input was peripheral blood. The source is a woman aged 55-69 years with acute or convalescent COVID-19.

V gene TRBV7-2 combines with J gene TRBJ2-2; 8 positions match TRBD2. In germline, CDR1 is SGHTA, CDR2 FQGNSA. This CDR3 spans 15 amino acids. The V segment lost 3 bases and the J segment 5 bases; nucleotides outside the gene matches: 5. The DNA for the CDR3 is TGTGCCAGCAGCTTCCCAGCGGGGGATACCGGGGAGCTGTTTTTT. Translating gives CASSFPAGDTGELFF.

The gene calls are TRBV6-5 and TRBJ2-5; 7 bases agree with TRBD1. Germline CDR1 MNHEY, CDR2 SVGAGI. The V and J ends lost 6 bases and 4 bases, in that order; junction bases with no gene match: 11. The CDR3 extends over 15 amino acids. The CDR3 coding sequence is TGTGCCAGCAGGCTACTTCGTACAGGGGTAGAGACCCAGTACTTC. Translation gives CASRLLRTGVETQYF.

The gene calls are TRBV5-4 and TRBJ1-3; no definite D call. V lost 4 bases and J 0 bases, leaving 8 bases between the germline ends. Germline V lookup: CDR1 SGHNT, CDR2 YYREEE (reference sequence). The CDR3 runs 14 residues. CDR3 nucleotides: TGTGCCAGCAGCGACACGCGCTCTGGAAACACCATATATTTT. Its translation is CASSDTRSGNTIYF.

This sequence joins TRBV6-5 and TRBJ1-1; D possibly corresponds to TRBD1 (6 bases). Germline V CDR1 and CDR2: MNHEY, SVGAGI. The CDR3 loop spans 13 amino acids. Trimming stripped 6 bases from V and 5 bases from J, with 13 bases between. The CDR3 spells CASSPQGWTEAFF. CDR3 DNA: TGTGCCAGCAGCCCACAGGGCTGGACTGAAGCTTTCTTT.

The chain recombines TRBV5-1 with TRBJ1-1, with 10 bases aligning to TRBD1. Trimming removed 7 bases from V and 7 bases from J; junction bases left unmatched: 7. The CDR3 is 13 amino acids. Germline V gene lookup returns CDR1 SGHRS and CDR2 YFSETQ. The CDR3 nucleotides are TGCGCCAGCCGATGGGGGACAGGGGTTGAAGCTTTCTTT. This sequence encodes CASRWGTGVEAFF.

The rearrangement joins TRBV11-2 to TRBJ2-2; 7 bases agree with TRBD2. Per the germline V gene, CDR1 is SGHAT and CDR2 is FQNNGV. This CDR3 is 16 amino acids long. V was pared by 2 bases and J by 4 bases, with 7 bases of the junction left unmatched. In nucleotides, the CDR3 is TGTGCCAGCAGCTTATGGCGACTAGCTTCCACCGGGGAGCTGTTTTTT. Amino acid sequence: CASSLWRLASTGELFF.

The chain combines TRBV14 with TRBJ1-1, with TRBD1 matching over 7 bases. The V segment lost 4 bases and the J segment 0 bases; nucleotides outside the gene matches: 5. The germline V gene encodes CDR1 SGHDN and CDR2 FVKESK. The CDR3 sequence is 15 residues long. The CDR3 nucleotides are TGTGCCAGCAGCCCACGGGGACAGCTGAACACTGAAGCTTTCTTT. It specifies CASSPRGQLNTEAFF. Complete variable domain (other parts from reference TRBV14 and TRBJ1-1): EAGVTQFPSHSVIEKGQTVTLRCDPISGHDNLYWYRRVMGKEIKFLLHFVKESKQDESGMPNNRFLAERTGGTYSTLKVQPAELEDSGVYFCASSPRGQLNTEAFFGQGTRLTVV.

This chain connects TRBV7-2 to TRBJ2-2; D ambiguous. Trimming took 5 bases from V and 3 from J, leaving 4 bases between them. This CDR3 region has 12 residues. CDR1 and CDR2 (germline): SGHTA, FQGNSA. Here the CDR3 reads CASSLYTGELFF. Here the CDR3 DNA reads TGTGCCAGCAGCCTCTACACCGGGGAGCTGTTTTTT.

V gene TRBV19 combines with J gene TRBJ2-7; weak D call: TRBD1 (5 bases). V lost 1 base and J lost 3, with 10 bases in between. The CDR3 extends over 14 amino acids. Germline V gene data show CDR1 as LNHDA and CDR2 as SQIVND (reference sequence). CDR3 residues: CASSIGQGGYEQYF. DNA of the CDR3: TGTGCCAGTAGTATAGGGCAGGGTGGCTACGAGCAGTACTTC.

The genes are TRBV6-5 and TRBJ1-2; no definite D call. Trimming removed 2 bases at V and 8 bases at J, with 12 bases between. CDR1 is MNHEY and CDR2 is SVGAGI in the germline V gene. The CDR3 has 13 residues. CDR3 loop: CASSYEGLGGYTF. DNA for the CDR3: TGTGCCAGCAGTTACGAGGGATTAGGCGGCTACACCTTC.

CDR3 coding DNA: TGTGCCAGCAGTCTACAGGGGAACACTGAAGCTTTCTTT. This gives the protein CASSLQGNTEAFF. The genes are TRBV25-1 and TRBJ1-1, with D possibly TRBD1 on 6 matching bases. This CDR3 is 13 amino acids long. The germline gives CDR1 MGHDK, CDR2 SYGVNS. Trimming shortened V by 5 bases and J by 1 base, and 8 bases separated the two germline ends.

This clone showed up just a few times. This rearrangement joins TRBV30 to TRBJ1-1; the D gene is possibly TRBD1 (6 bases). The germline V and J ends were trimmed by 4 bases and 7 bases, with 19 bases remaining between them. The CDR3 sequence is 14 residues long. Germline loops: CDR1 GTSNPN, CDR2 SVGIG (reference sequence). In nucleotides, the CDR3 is TGTGCCTGGAAGTGGGGCAGGGGACGGGATGAAGCTTTCTTT. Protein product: CAWKWGRGRDEAFF.

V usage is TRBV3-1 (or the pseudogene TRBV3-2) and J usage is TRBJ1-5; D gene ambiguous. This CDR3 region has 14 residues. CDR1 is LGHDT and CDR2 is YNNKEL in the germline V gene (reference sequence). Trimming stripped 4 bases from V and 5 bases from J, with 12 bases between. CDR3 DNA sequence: TGTGCCAGCAGCCTTAGACACTCCGATCAGCCCCAGCATTTT. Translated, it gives CASSLRHSDQPQHF.

CDR3 bases: TGTGCCTGGAGTACAGCCGATACGCAGTATTTT. Protein: CAWSTADTQYF. The V gene is TRBV30, the J gene TRBJ2-3; the D is unclear. Germline CDR1 and CDR2: GTSNPN and SVGIG (reference sequence). The CDR3 loop spans 11 amino acids. V lost 2 bases to trimming and J lost 6 bases, with 6 bases between them.

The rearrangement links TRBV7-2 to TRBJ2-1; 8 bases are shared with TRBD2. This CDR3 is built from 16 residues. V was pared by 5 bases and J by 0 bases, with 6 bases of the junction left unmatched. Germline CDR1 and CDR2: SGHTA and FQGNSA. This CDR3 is CASSLLAGSSYNEQFF. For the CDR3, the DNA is TGTGCCAGCAGCCTCTTAGCGGGGAGCTCCTACAATGAGCAGTTCTTC.

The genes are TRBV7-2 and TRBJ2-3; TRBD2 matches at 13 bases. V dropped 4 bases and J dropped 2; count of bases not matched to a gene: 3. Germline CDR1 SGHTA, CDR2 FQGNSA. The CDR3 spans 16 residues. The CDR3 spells CASSSGLAGITDTQYF. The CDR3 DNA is TGTGCCAGCAGCTCGGGACTAGCGGGAATCACAGATACGCAGTATTTT. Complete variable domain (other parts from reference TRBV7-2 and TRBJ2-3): GAGVSQSPSNKVTEKGKDVELRCDPISGHTALYWYRQSLGQGLEFLIYFQGNSAPDKSGLPSDRFSAERTGGSVSTLTIQRTQQEDSAVYLCASSSGLAGITDTQYFGPGTRLTVL.

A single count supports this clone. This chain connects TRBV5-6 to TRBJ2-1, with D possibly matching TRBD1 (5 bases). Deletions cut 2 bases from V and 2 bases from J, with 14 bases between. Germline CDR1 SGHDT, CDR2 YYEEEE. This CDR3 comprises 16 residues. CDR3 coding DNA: TGTGCCAGCAGCTTTTGGGGCGGAAGAACCTACAATGAGCAGTTCTTC. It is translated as CASSFWGGRTYNEQFF.

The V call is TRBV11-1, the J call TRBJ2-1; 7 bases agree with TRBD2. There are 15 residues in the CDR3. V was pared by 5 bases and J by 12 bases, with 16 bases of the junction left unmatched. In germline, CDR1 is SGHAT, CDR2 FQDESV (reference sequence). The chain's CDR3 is CASSPRLAEPGRQFF. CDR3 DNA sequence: TGTGCCAGCAGCCCGAGGCTAGCGGAACCAGGGAGGCAGTTCTTC. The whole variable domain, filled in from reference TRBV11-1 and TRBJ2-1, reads EAEVAQSPRYKITEKSQAVAFWCDPISGHATLYWYRQILGQGPELLVQFQDESVVDDSQLPKDRFSAERLKGVDSTLKIQPAELGDSAMYLCASSPRLAEPGRQFFGPGTRLTVL.